These T cell receptor beta chains were read from a single sample in a study of technical replicates of blood from a handful of donors. The data were produced by immunoSEQ multiplex PCR, yet TCRdb's version contains in-frame clones alone and is incomplete. The sample consists of nearly 70,000 clones, about 90% of them appearing once. Sequenced input: T cells isolated from PBMCs. All receptors derive from a human donor in good health. The CDR3 runs from the conserved cysteine through the conserved F or W. The D gene is left open where the match is weak. The size field is filled for only some rows; it gives once, few, many or a size class.

J gene	D gene	clone size	V gene	CDR3 DNA	CDR3 protein
TRBJ2-1	TRBD2	NA	TRBV7-8	TGTGCCAGCAGAACTACTAGCGGGAGGGCCAATGAGCAGTTCTTC	CASRTTSGRANEQFF
TRBJ2-1	NA	NA	TRBV7-2	TGTGCCAGCAGCCCTGTCCCGCCTAGTAGCCACAATGAGCAGTTCTTC	CASSPVPPSSHNEQFF
TRBJ2-2	NA	once	TRBV6-6	TGTGCCAGCAGTTTTTCGGGGGGCAACACCGGGGAGCTGTTTTTT	CASSFSGGNTGELFF
TRBJ2-3	TRBD2	NA	TRBV29-1	TGCAGCGCCCTGACTAGCGGGAACACAGATACGCAGTATTTT	CSALTSGNTDTQYF
TRBJ2-7	TRBD2	NA	TRBV27	TGTGCCAGCAGGGGGACTAGAGCCTACGAGCAGTACTTC	CASRGTRAYEQYF
TRBJ2-7	NA	NA	TRBV11-2	TGTGCCAGCAGCTCGCAGACAGGAGGCTACGAGCAGTACTTC	CASSSQTGGYEQYF
TRBJ1-1	NA	NA	TRBV10-3	TGTGCCATCAGTGAGTTAGCGGGACGGAACACTGAAGCTTTCTTT	CAISELAGRNTEAFF
TRBJ1-5	NA	NA	TRBV18	TGTGCCAGCCGGATAACGGGGGGAAGCAATCAGCCCCAGCATTTT	CASRITGGSNQPQHF
TRBJ2-5	TRBD1	NA	TRBV6-5	TGTGCCAGCAGGAAGACAGGGAACCAAGAGACCCAGTACTTC	CASRKTGNQETQYF
TRBJ2-1	NA	NA	TRBV15	TGTGCCACCAGCCGGGACACTAGCAATGAGCAGTTCTTC	CATSRDTSNEQFF
TRBJ2-2	TRBD2	NA	TRBV7-9	TGTGCCAGCAGCCCCCAGCGGGAGGTGAGCGGGGAGCTGTTTTTT	CASSPQREVSGELFF
TRBJ2-7	TRBD2	NA	TRBV11-3	TGTGCCAGCAGCTTAGAAAGGGGAGGTAGCGGGCCTTCCTACGAGCAGTACTTC	CASSLERGGSGPSYEQYF
TRBJ1-4	TRBD1	NA	TRBV10-2	TGCGCCAGCTCAATGCGACAGGGTGGTGAAAAACTGTTTTTT	CASSMRQGGEKLFF
TRBJ1-4	NA	NA	TRBV7-9	TGTGCCAGTAGTAATGAAAAACTGTTTTTT	CASSNEKLFF
TRBJ2-7	TRBD2	NA	TRBV7-2	TGTGCCAGCAGCATAAGAGGGGCCCAGCGGGATAGGCCCTACGAGCAGTACTTC	CASSIRGAQRDRPYEQYF
TRBJ2-7	NA	NA	TRBV15	TGTGCCACCAGCAGGGGGACACTTTACGAGCAGTACTTC	CATSRGTLYEQYF
TRBJ2-3	TRBD1	NA	TRBV28	TGTGCCAGCAGACCGGGACAGCGGATTCGCACAGATACGCAGTATTTT	CASRPGQRIRTDTQYF
TRBJ2-5	TRBD2	NA	TRBV2	TGTGCCAGCAATTTGAGCGGGGGAGAAGAGACCCAGTACTTC	CASNLSGGEETQYF
TRBJ1-1	TRBD1	NA	TRBV4-2	TGTGCCAGCAGCCCGACAGGGGTTGAAGCTTTCTTT	CASSPTGVEAFF
TRBJ1-1	NA	many	TRBV10-1	TGCGCCAGCAGTGAGAACAGAGACACTGAAGCTTTCTTT	CASSENRDTEAFF
TRBJ1-5	TRBD1	NA	TRBV19	TGTGCCAGCACAAGGACAGGGAGTCAGCCCCAGCATTTT	CASTRTGSQPQHF